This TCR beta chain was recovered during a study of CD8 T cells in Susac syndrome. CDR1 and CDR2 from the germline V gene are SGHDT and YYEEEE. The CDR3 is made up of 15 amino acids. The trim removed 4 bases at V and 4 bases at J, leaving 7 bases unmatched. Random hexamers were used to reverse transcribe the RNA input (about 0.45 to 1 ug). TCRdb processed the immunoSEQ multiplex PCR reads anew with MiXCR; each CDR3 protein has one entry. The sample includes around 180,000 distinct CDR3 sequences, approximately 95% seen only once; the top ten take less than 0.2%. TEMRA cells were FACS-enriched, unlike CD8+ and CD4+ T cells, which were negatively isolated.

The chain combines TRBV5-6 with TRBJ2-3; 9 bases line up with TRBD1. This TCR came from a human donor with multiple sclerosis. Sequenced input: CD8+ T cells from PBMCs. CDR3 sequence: CASSLRDRASDTQYF. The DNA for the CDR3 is TGTGCCAGCAGCCTCCGGGACAGGGCTTCAGATACGCAGTATTTT.